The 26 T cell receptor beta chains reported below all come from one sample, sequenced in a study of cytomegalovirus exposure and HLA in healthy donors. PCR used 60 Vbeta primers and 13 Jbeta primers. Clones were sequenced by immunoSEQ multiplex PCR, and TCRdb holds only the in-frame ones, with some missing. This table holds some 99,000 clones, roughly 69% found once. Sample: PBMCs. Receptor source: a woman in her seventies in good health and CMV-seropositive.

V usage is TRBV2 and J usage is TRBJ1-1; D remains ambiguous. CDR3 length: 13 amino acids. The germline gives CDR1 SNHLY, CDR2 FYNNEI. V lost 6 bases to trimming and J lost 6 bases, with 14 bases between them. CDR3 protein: CASRPDMIPEAFF. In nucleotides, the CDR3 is TGTGCCAGCAGACCCGACATGATCCCTGAAGCTTTCTTT.

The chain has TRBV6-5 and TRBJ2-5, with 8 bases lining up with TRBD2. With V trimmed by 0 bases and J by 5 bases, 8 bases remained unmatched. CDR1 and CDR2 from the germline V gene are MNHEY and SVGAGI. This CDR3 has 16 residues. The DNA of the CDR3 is TGTGCCAGCAGTTACTCAGTCGGCGGGGGGCGGGAGACCCAGTACTTC. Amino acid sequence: CASSYSVGGGRETQYF.

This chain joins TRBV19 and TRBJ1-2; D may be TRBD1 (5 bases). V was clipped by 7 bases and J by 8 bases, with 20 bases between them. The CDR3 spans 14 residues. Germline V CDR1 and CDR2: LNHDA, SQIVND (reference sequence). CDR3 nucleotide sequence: TGTGCCAGTACCTCTGGCGGGGCCCGTGGCGGCTACACCTTC. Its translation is CASTSGGARGGYTF.

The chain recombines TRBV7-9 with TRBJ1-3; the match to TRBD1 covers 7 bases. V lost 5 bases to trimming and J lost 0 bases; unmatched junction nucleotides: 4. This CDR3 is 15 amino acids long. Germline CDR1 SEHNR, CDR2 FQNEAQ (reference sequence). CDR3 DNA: TGTGCCAGCAGCGCAGGGGGGCCCTCTGGAAACACCATATATTTT. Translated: CASSAGGPSGNTIYF. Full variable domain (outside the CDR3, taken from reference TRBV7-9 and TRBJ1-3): DTGVSQNPRHKITKRGQNVTFRCDPISEHNRLYWYRQTLGQGPEFLTYFQNEAQLEKSRLLSDRFSAERPKGSFSTLEIQRTEQGDSAMYLCASSAGGPSGNTIYFGEGSWLTVV.

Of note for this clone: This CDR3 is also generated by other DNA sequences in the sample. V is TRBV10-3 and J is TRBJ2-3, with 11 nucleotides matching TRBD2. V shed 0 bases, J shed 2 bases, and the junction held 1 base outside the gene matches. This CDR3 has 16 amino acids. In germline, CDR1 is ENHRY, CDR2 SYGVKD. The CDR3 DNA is TGTGCCATCAGTGAGTCTAGCGGGGGGGCCACAGATACGCAGTATTTT. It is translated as CAISESSGGATDTQYF.

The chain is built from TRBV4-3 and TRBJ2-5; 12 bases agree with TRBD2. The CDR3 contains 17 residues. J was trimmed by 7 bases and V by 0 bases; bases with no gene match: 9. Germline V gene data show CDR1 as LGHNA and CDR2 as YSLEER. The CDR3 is CASSQELAGGLRGTQYF. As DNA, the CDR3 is TGCGCCAGCAGCCAAGAACTAGCGGGGGGTCTTAGGGGGACCCAGTACTTC.

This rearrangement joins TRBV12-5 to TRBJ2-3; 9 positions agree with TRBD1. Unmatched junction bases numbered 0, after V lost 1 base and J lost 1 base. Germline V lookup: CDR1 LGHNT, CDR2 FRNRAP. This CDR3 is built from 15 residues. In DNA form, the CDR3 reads TGTGCTAGTGGTTTGGGGACAGGGGGCACAGATACGCAGTATTTT. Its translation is CASGLGTGGTDTQYF. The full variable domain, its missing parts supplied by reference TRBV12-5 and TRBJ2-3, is DARVTQTPRHKVTEMGQEVTMRCQPILGHNTVFWYRQTMMQGLELLAYFRNRAPLDDSGMPKDRFSAEMPDATLATLKIQPSEPRDSAVYFCASGLGTGGTDTQYFGPGTRLTVL.

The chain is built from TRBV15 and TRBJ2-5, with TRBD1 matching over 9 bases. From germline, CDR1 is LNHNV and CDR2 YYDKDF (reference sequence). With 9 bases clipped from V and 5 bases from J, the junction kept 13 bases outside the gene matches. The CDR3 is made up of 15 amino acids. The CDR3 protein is CATTSNRGLGETQYF. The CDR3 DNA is TGTGCCACGACATCGAACAGGGGGCTAGGTGAGACCCAGTACTTC.

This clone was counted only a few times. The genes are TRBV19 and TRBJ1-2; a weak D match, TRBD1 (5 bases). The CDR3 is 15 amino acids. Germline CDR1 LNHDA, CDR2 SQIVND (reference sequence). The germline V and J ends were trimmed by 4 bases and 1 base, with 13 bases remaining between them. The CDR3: CASSSREVGNYGYTF. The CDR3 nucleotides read TGTGCCAGTAGTAGCAGGGAGGTTGGTAACTATGGCTACACCTTC.

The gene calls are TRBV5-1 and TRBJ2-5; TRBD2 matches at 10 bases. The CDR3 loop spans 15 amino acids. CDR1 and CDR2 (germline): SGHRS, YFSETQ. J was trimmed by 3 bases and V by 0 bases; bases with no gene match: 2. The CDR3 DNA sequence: TGCGCCAGCAGCTTGGGGACTAGCGGTAAAGAGACCCAGTACTTC. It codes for CASSLGTSGKETQYF.

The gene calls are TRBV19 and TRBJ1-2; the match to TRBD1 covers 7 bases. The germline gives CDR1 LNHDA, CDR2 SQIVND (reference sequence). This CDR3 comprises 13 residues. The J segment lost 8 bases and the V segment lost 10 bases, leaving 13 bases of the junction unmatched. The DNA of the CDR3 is TGTGCCACCACGTTAGCCACAGGGGAAGGCTACACCTTC. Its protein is CATTLATGEGYTF.

The CDR3 sequence: CASSSQQGNTIYF. For the CDR3, the DNA is TGCGCCAGCAGCTCCCAACAGGGAAACACCATATATTTT. The rearrangement joins TRBV5-1 to TRBJ1-3; no definite D call. Germline V gene lookup returns CDR1 SGHRS and CDR2 YFSETQ. V was cut by 3 bases and J by 4 bases, with 8 bases left in between. The CDR3 spans 13 residues.

As DNA, the CDR3 is TGTGCCAGCAGTCACCTTGGGGGGGGTTACGAGCAGTACTTC. It yields the protein CASSHLGGGYEQYF. V gene TRBV6-6 combines with J gene TRBJ2-5; 7 bases fit TRBD2. The DNA end is a closer match to TRBJ2-7, so the J assignment may be wrong. The CDR3 is made up of 14 amino acids. Germline V lookup: CDR1 MNHNY, CDR2 SVGAGI (reference sequence).

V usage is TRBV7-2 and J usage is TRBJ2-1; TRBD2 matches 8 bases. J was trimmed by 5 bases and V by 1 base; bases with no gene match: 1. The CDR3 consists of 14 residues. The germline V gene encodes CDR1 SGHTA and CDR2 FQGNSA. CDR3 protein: CASSLGTSNNEQFF. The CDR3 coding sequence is TGTGCCAGCAGCTTAGGGACTAGCAACAATGAGCAGTTCTTC. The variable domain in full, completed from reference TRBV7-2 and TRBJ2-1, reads GAGVSQSPSNKVTEKGKDVELRCDPISGHTALYWYRQSLGQGLEFLIYFQGNSAPDKSGLPSDRFSAERTGGSVSTLTIQRTQQEDSAVYLCASSLGTSNNEQFFGPGTRLTVL.

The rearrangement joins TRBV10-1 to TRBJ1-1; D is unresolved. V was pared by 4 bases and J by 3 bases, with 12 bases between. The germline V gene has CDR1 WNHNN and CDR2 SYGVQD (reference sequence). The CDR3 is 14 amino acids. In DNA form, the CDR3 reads TGCGCCAGCAGTGCGGCGGGGAGGGACACTGAAGCTTTCTTT. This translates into CASSAAGRDTEAFF.

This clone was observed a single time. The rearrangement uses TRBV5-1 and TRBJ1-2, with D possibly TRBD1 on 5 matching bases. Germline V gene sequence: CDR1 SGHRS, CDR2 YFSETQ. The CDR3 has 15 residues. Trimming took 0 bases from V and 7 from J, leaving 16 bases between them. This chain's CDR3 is CASSLGSTQGGGYTF. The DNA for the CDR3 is TGCGCCAGCAGCTTGGGCTCGACCCAGGGTGGTGGCTACACCTTC.

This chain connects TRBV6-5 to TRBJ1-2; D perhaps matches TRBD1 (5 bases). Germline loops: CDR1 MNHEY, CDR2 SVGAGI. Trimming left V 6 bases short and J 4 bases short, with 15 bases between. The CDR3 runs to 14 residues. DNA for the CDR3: TGTGCCAGCAGGCCGGGAGGAGGGGCCTATGGCTACACCTTC. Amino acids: CASRPGGGAYGYTF.

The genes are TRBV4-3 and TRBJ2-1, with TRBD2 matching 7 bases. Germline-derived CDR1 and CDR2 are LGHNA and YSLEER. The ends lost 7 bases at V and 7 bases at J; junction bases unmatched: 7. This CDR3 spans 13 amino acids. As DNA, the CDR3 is TGCGCCAGCACCGGACTAGGGAGAAATGAGCAGTTCTTC. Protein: CASTGLGRNEQFF.

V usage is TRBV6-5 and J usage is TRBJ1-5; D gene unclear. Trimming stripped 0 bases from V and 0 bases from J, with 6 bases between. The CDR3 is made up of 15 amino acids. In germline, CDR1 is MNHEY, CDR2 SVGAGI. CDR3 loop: CASSYSHNSNQPQHF. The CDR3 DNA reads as TGTGCCAGCAGTTACTCACACAATAGCAATCAGCCCCAGCATTTT.

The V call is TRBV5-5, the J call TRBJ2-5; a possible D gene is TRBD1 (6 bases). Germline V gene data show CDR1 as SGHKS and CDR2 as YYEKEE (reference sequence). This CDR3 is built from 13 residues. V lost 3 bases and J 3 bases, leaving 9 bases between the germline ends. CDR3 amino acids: CASSSWTEETQYF. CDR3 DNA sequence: TGTGCCAGCAGCTCCTGGACAGAAGAGACCCAGTACTTC. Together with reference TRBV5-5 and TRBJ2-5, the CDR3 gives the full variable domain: DAGVTQSPTHLIKTRGQQVTLRCSPISGHKSVSWYQQVLGQGPQFIFQYYEKEERGRGNFPDRFSARQFPNYSSELNVNALLLGDSALYLCASSSWTEETQYFGPGTRLLVL.

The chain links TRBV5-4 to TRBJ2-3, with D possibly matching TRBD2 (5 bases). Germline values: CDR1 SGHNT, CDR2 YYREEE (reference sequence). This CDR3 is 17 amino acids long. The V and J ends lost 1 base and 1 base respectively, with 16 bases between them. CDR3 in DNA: TGTGCCAGCAGCTTGCTAAGGGAGTCCCGGGGCACAGATACGCAGTATTTT. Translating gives CASSLLRESRGTDTQYF.

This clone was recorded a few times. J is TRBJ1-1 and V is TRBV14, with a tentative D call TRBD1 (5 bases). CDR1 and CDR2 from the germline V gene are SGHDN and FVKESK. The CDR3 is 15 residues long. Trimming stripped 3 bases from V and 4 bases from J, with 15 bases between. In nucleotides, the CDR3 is TGTGCCAGCAGCCAGGGGAGGGTTCAGGGCACTGAAGCTTTCTTT. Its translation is CASSQGRVQGTEAFF.

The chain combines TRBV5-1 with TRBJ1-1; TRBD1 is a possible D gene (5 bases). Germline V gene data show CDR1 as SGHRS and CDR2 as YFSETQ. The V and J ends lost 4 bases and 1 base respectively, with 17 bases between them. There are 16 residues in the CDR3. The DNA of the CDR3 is TGCGCCAGCAGCCGGGAGCGGGGGATCGCGAACACTGAAGCTTTCTTT. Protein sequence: CASSRERGIANTEAFF.

The CDR3 sequence: CASSIGQATDTQYF. As DNA, the CDR3 is TGTGCCAGTAGTATCGGTCAGGCCACAGATACGCAGTATTTT. The chain joins TRBV19 to TRBJ2-3; D is unresolved. Germline V gives CDR1 LNHDA, CDR2 SQIVND (reference sequence). The germline V and J ends were trimmed by 3 bases and 2 bases, with 9 bases remaining between them. This CDR3 has 14 residues. The full variable domain, rest sourced from reference TRBV19 and TRBJ2-3, is DGGITQSPKYLFRKEGQNVTLSCEQNLNHDAMYWYRQDPGQGLRLIYYSQIVNDFQKGDIAEGYSVSREKKESFPLTVTSAQKNPTAFYLCASSIGQATDTQYFGPGTRLTVL.

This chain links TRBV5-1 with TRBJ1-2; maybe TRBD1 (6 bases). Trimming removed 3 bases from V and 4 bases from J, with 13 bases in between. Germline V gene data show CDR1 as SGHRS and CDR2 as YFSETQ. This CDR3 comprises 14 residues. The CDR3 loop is CASSSGGGAYGYTF. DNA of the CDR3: TGCGCCAGCAGCTCGGGCGGGGGGGCCTATGGCTACACCTTC.

CDR3 region: CASPLRGIVSDTQYF. CDR3 nucleotides: TGTGCCAGCCCCCTCAGGGGCATAGTCTCAGATACGCAGTATTTT. The V gene is TRBV6-1, the J gene TRBJ2-3; weak D call: TRBD1 (6 bases). The germline CDR1 and CDR2 sequences are MNHNS and SASEGT. V lost 8 bases and J 4 bases, leaving 19 bases between the germline ends. The CDR3 is 15 residues long.